These 13 T cell receptor beta chains were all obtained from the same sample, sequenced in a study of blood T cell repertoires in COVID-19. Here immunoSEQ multiplex PCR was the method, and the copy in TCRdb shows in-frame clones only, minus some. The sample has tens of thousands of clones; more than 80% are singletons. The material sequenced was peripheral blood. All receptors come from a human donor with active COVID-19. The donor label of this sample is uncertain.

This clone has a single count. The chain recombines TRBV6-5 with TRBJ2-2; TRBD1 matches 8 bases. V gave up 8 bases and J gave up 6 bases; unmatched junction bases: 11. This CDR3 has 15 residues. CDR1 MNHEY and CDR2 SVGAGI come from the germline V gene. CDR3 coding DNA: TGTGCCAGCCCTGGGGCAGGGGGCCATCCCGGGGAGCTGTTTTTT. Encoded protein: CASPGAGGHPGELFF.

CDR3 residues: CASSQDPLRILAGFGTDTQYF. In nucleotides, the CDR3 is TGTGCCAGCAGCCAAGACCCCCTCAGAATTTTAGCGGGATTTGGCACAGATACGCAGTATTTT. The chain uses TRBV4-2 and TRBJ2-3; 8 bases agree with TRBD2. The CDR3 has 21 amino acids. Germline trimming cut 0 bases from V and 1 base from J; bases unmatched to any gene: 18. The germline gives CDR1 LGHNA, CDR2 YNFKEQ.

This chain connects TRBV2 to TRBJ2-3; 7 bases align to TRBD1. The V gene end was trimmed by 3 bases and the J gene end by 11 bases; junction bases not matched to a gene: 14. Per germline, CDR1 SNHLY and CDR2 FYNNEI. The CDR3 sequence is 15 residues long. The CDR3 spells CASSDTGDPRVRQYF. The CDR3 DNA sequence: TGTGCCAGCAGTGACACAGGGGACCCCCGTGTGAGGCAGTATTTT.

The chain has TRBV10-3 and TRBJ2-2, with 9 bases that match TRBD1. CDR3 length: 13 residues. Trimming at V came to 6 bases and at J to 6 bases, leaving 2 bases not matched to a gene. CDR1 and CDR2 from the germline V gene are ENHRY and SYGVKD. The CDR3 spells CAIRDRGPGELFF. Written as DNA, the CDR3 is TGTGCCATCAGGGACAGGGGACCCGGGGAGCTGTTTTTT.

This clone is medium-sized (0.01 to 0.1%). The CDR3 spells CASSQGTAGLYGYTF. In DNA form, the CDR3 reads TGTGCCAGCAGCCAAGGGACAGCCGGCCTCTATGGCTACACCTTC. The V and J genes are TRBV7-9 and TRBJ1-2, with 7 nucleotides matching TRBD1. Per germline, CDR1 SEHNR and CDR2 FQNEAQ (reference sequence). Germline trimming cut 5 bases from V and 4 bases from J; bases unmatched to any gene: 10. The CDR3 covers 15 residues.

This clone was counted once. The V call is TRBV7-9, the J call TRBJ2-1, with D maybe TRBD2 (6 bases). This CDR3 comprises 14 residues. Germline V gene data show CDR1 as SEHNR and CDR2 as FQNEAQ (reference sequence). Between the trimmed V and J ends, which lost 5 bases and 10 bases, there was a span of 18 bases. This CDR3 reads CASSARDSVKEQFF. The CDR3 DNA follows: TGTGCCAGCAGCGCCCGGGACTCCGTCAAGGAGCAGTTCTTC.

CDR3 amino acids: CAWSVRLSGGADTQYF. For the CDR3, the DNA is TGTGCCTGGAGTGTACGTTTGTCGGGGGGAGCAGATACGCAGTATTTT. The chain combines TRBV30 with TRBJ2-3, with TRBD2 matching over 7 bases. The CDR3 spans 16 residues. The J segment lost 4 bases and the V segment lost 0 bases, leaving 10 bases of the junction unmatched. The germline CDR1 and CDR2 sequences are GTSNPN and SVGIG (reference sequence).

The rearrangement joins TRBV4-1 to TRBJ2-4; the D gene is possibly TRBD1 (6 bases). The CDR3 sequence is 11 residues long. V was trimmed by 8 bases and J by 5 bases, leaving 7 bases between them. Germline V lookup: CDR1 MGHRA, CDR2 YSYEKL. In nucleotides, the CDR3 is TGCGCCAGCGAGGGGGAAAACATTCAGTACTTC. The encoded protein is CASEGENIQYF.

V and J are TRBV6-6 and TRBJ2-7; TRBD1 aligns across 9 bases. CDR1 is MNHNY and CDR2 is SVGAGI in the germline V gene (reference sequence). The CDR3 has 15 amino acids. V was clipped by 10 bases and J by 5 bases; unmatched bases: 15. The CDR3 sequence: CATRRRQGGDNEQYF. The CDR3 bases are TGTGCCACTCGAAGACGACAGGGGGGGGATAACGAGCAGTACTTC.

This chain uses TRBV5-4 with TRBJ2-7; TRBD1 agrees at 8 bases. The CDR3 is 15 amino acids. The ends lost 3 bases at V and 2 bases at J; junction bases unmatched: 7. The germline CDR1 and CDR2 sequences are SGHNT and YYREEE (reference sequence). The CDR3 region is CASSSTGASPYEQYF. CDR3 sequence (DNA): TGTGCCAGCAGCTCGACAGGGGCCTCACCCTACGAGCAGTACTTC.

This chain connects TRBV7-9 to TRBJ1-1; D gene ambiguous. Germline V gene sequence: CDR1 SEHNR, CDR2 FQNEAQ (reference sequence). The ends were cut back, 1 base at V and 8 bases at J, with 8 bases in the middle. The CDR3 is made up of 12 amino acids. CDR3: CASSLGAPEAFF. The CDR3 DNA is TGTGCCAGCAGCTTAGGGGCGCCCGAAGCTTTCTTT.

The chain uses TRBV19 and TRBJ2-7; the match to TRBD2 covers 11 bases. The V gene end was trimmed by 5 bases and the J gene end by 7 bases; junction bases not matched to a gene: 10. The germline V gene encodes CDR1 LNHDA and CDR2 SQIVND (reference sequence). The CDR3 totals 15 residues. The CDR3 protein is CASSLAGGPSGEQYF. Here the CDR3 DNA reads TGTGCCAGTAGTTTAGCGGGAGGGCCCTCGGGGGAGCAGTACTTC. The full variable domain, rest sourced from reference TRBV19 and TRBJ2-7, is DGGITQSPKYLFRKEGQNVTLSCEQNLNHDAMYWYRQDPGQGLRLIYYSQIVNDFQKGDIAEGYSVSREKKESFPLTVTSAQKNPTAFYLCASSLAGGPSGEQYFGPGTRLTVT.

V and J are TRBV5-6 and TRBJ1-5; D not certain. The length of the CDR3 is 13 residues. The V end was cut by 0 bases, the J end by 11 bases, with 12 bases between. CDR1 is SGHDT, CDR2 YYEEEE, per germline. CDR3 sequence reads: CASSLAGGEAQHF. For the CDR3, the DNA is TGTGCCAGCAGCTTGGCCGGCGGGGAGGCCCAGCATTTT.